Given below is one TCR beta chain in context. This sample is drawn from a study of graft-versus-host responses after intestinal transplantation. Study as a whole: Recipients had transplants, and these were multivisceral, liver-intestinal, or isolated intestinal. Every transplant recipient was induced with anti-thymocyte globulin, then maintained on tacrolimus and steroids for two to three years.

Trimming cost V 7 bases and J 0 bases, with 13 bases left between them. The CDR3 runs 16 residues. Germline loops: CDR1 SNHLY, CDR2 FYNNEI. Measured with immunoSEQ multiplex PCR; TCRdb has only the in-frame clones, and not every one. Altogether approximately 100,000 clones are present, roughly 88% being singletons, with the ten largest covering 1.4%. The starting material was PBMCs, obtained 255 days after intestinal transplant. This sequence originates from a human patient who received an intestinal transplant, so some T cells may come from the graft donor. J is TRBJ2-6 and V is TRBV2; D ambiguous. The CDR3 here is CASISDSDSGANVLTF. CDR3 sequence (DNA): TGTGCCAGCATTTCAGATTCTGACTCTGGGGCCAACGTCCTGACTTTC.